The subject of this entry is one TCR beta chain. Its antigen is unidentified. The PCR made use of 60 Vbeta and 13 Jbeta primers. TCRdb keeps only in-frame clones here, not all; method: immunoSEQ multiplex PCR. Of fewer than 250,000 clones detected, roughly 77% appear once; the ten largest clones hold 2.5% to 4%. V lost 2 bases, J lost 6 bases, and 10 bases lay in between. Germline CDR1 reads MNHEY; CDR2 reads SMNVEV (reference sequence). This CDR3 is built from 13 residues. The entry originates in a study of cytomegalovirus exposure and HLA in healthy donors. Study findings and constraints: When analyzed later, the rates of TCR association showed variation by HLA locus, with DRB1 the most and HLA-C the fewest. In an earlier analysis, productive rearrangement rates for most beta V segments clustered near 87% or 30%. The majority of CMV-associated TCR beta chains were reported as apparently HLA-restricted in a later analysis.

V and J are TRBV27 and TRBJ1-1; the D is unclear. This receptor was taken from a woman in her thirties in good health and CMV-seropositive. Sequencing was carried out using PBMCs. The CDR3 spells CASSLGGRAEAFF. CDR3 DNA: TGTGCCAGCAGTTTAGGCGGGAGGGCTGAAGCTTTCTTT.